These 3 T cell receptor beta chains came from one sample sequenced in a study of T cell responses to AZD1222 COVID-19 vaccine. Clones were sequenced by immunoSEQ multiplex PCR, and TCRdb holds only the in-frame ones, with some missing. The table records about 120,000 clones, just over 90% of them present only once. Sequenced here: peripheral blood, sampled 28 days after the second AZD1222 dose. The receptor source for this set is an adult who received the AZD1222 COVID-19 vaccine.

The table lists this clone with a count of one. This sequence joins TRBV13 and TRBJ2-5; TRBD1 agrees at 9 bases. V shed 5 bases and J 4 bases; nucleotides not matched to a gene: 11. The CDR3 covers 16 residues. The germline CDR1 and CDR2 sequences are PRHDT and FYEKMQ (reference sequence). The CDR3 region is CASSEGQGMASETQYF. As DNA, the CDR3 is TGTGCCAGCAGCGAAGGACAGGGGATGGCGTCAGAGACCCAGTACTTC.

The V gene is TRBV5-1, the J gene TRBJ1-2, with D unclear. There are 13 residues in the CDR3. V gave up 2 bases and J gave up 1 base, with 6 bases separating them. Germline CDR1 and CDR2: SGHRS and YFSETQ. CDR3 residues: CASSFTVNYGYTF. In DNA form, the CDR3 reads TGCGCCAGCAGCTTTACAGTTAACTATGGCTACACCTTC.

V gene TRBV18 combines with J gene TRBJ2-1, with TRBD2 identical over 8 bases. From germline, CDR1 is KGHSH and CDR2 LQKENI. V dropped 3 bases and J dropped 0; count of bases not matched to a gene: 7. The CDR3 spans 17 residues. CDR3 nucleotide sequence: TGTGCCAGCTCACCCGTAGCGGGGTCGAGCTCCTACAATGAGCAGTTCTTC. This encodes CASSPVAGSSSYNEQFF.